Shown below are 22 T cell receptor beta chains from a single sample sequenced in a study of T cell changes during pregnancy in multiple sclerosis. The protocol was immunoSEQ multiplex PCR, while the TCRdb copy is restricted to in-frame clones and leaves out a portion. Of 100,000 or so clones in the sample, 94% were seen once. Sequences were derived from peripheral blood, sampled in the third trimester of pregnancy. Receptors originate from a female donor with multiple sclerosis, enrolled in a pregnancy study.

The rearrangement links TRBV29-1 to TRBJ1-1; D unclear. V was trimmed by 7 bases and J by 4 bases, leaving 10 bases between them. CDR3 size: 11 residues. Germline V gene lookup returns CDR1 SQVTM and CDR2 ANQGSEA. In DNA form, the CDR3 reads TGCAGCGCCTCTTCGGGCACTGAAGCTTTCTTT. This encodes CSASSGTEAFF.

The chain joins TRBV9 to TRBJ2-3; no firm D call. This CDR3 contains 14 residues. V lost 3 bases and J 5 bases, leaving 13 bases between the germline ends. Germline CDR1 is SGDLS and CDR2 is YYNGEE. CDR3 loop: CASSEPPPGDTQYF. Written as DNA, the CDR3 is TGTGCCAGCAGCGAACCCCCGCCAGGAGATACGCAGTATTTT.

V is TRBV30 and J is TRBJ1-2; a weak D match, TRBD1 (6 bases). This CDR3 has 15 amino acids. V was pared by 2 bases and J by 4 bases, with 17 bases between. Germline CDR1 GTSNPN, CDR2 SVGIG (reference sequence). The CDR3 DNA reads TGTGCCTGGAGTCCGACCCGATTGACAGGCTATGGCTACACCTTC. Encoded protein: CAWSPTRLTGYGYTF.

The J gene is TRBJ2-5, the V gene TRBV29-1, with TRBD1 matching 8 bases. CDR1 and CDR2 (germline): SQVTM, ANQGSEA. The CDR3 extends over 14 amino acids. Trimming at V came to 8 bases and at J to 4 bases, leaving 12 bases not matched to a gene. Written as DNA, the CDR3 is TGCAGCATCTTGGGACACAGGGGGTCAGAGACCCAGTACTTC. Translation gives CSILGHRGSETQYF.

This chain uses TRBV28 with TRBJ1-1; a weak D match, TRBD1 (6 bases). This CDR3 is built from 15 residues. Germline V gives CDR1 MDHEN, CDR2 SYDVKM. Trimming cost V 4 bases and J 5 bases, with 17 bases left between them. The CDR3 region has the DNA TGTGCCAGCAGTTCCCCACGGGGGGGCAAGACTGAAGCTTTCTTT. It is translated as CASSSPRGGKTEAFF.

The chain combines TRBV7-9 with TRBJ2-3; 7 nucleotides agree with TRBD1. Trimming took 3 bases from V and 0 from J; bases not matched to a gene: 6. This CDR3 contains 16 residues. Germline loops: CDR1 SEHNR, CDR2 FQNEAQ (reference sequence). The DNA of the CDR3 is TGTGCCAGCAGCTTCTACAGGGGAACTAGCACAGATACGCAGTATTTT. Its protein is CASSFYRGTSTDTQYF.

The genes are TRBV19 and TRBJ2-7, with TRBD1 matching over 8 bases. Germline CDR1 is LNHDA and CDR2 is SQIVND (reference sequence). With 5 bases clipped from V and 7 bases from J, the junction kept 22 bases outside the gene matches. This CDR3 spans 18 amino acids. The CDR3 spells CASSSDRARGGYLREQYF. For the CDR3, the DNA is TGTGCCAGTAGTTCGGACAGGGCGAGGGGCGGCTATCTACGAGAGCAGTACTTC.

This chain links TRBV9 with TRBJ2-3; 10 bases map to TRBD2. With V trimmed by 5 bases and J by 0 bases, 3 bases remained unmatched. The CDR3 contains 15 residues. Germline CDR1 and CDR2: SGDLS and YYNGEE. As DNA, the CDR3 is TGTGCCAGCAGGGTGGGACTAGCGAGCACAGATACGCAGTATTTT. Translated: CASRVGLASTDTQYF.

This sequence joins TRBV7-6 and TRBJ2-3, with a weak D call TRBD1 (5 bases). The CDR3 runs to 13 residues. Per germline, CDR1 SGHVS and CDR2 FNYEAQ. V was pared by 5 bases and J by 2 bases, with 8 bases between. This CDR3 is CASSQGDTDTQYF. CDR3 sequence (DNA): TGTGCCAGCAGCCAAGGGGACACAGATACGCAGTATTTT.

V usage is TRBV28 and J usage is TRBJ1-5; D may be TRBD1 (5 bases). Trimming pared 7 bases from V and 4 bases from J, leaving 11 bases between. This CDR3 is 13 amino acids long. CDR1 is MDHEN, CDR2 SYDVKM, per germline. The CDR3 is CASMRQPNQPQHF. DNA for the CDR3: TGTGCCAGCATGAGACAGCCAAATCAGCCCCAGCATTTT.

This chain joins TRBV6-5 and TRBJ1-4, with 8 bases fitting TRBD1. Germline CDR1 MNHEY, CDR2 SVGAGI. The V and J ends lost 4 bases and 7 bases, in that order; junction bases with no gene match: 5. The CDR3 contains 14 residues. In DNA form, the CDR3 reads TGTGCCAGCAGTTGGACAGGGAGGGGTGAAAAACTGTTTTTT. Protein sequence: CASSWTGRGEKLFF.

V gene TRBV6-4 combines with J gene TRBJ2-6; 7 bases match TRBD2. V gave up 0 bases and J gave up 2 bases; unmatched junction bases: 4. The germline CDR1 and CDR2 sequences are MRHNA and SNTAGT. The CDR3 loop spans 17 amino acids. The CDR3 region has the DNA TGTGCCAGCAGTGACTCGGGGGGAGGGACTGGGGCCAACGTCCTGACTTTC. Translated: CASSDSGGGTGANVLTF.

This rearrangement joins TRBV19 to TRBJ1-5; 7 nucleotides match TRBD1. From germline, CDR1 is LNHDA and CDR2 SQIVND (reference sequence). Trimming took 6 bases from V and 7 from J; bases not matched to a gene: 9. This CDR3 is 14 amino acids long. The chain's CDR3 is CASRLTGWNQPQHF. In DNA form, the CDR3 reads TGTGCCAGTAGGCTGACAGGGTGGAACCAGCCCCAGCATTTT.

The V and J genes are TRBV5-1 and TRBJ1-3; 8 bases match TRBD1. This CDR3 is built from 15 residues. J gave up 4 bases and V 3 bases, and 6 bases lay outside the gene matches. Germline V gene data show CDR1 as SGHRS and CDR2 as YFSETQ. CDR3 bases: TGCGCCAGCAGCTCGACAGGGGCGTCGGGAAACACCATATATTTT. Residues: CASSSTGASGNTIYF. The complete variable domain, with remaining parts taken from reference TRBV5-1 and TRBJ1-3, reads KAGVTQTPRYLIKTRGQQVTLSCSPISGHRSVSWYQQTPGQGLQFLFEYFSETQRNKGNFPGRFSGRQFSNSRSEMNVSTLELGDSALYLCASSSTGASGNTIYFGEGSWLTVV.

The chain is built from TRBV28 and TRBJ1-1; maybe TRBD1 (5 bases). The CDR3 consists of 15 residues. With 0 bases removed from V and 3 bases from J, the gap between germline ends came to 11 bases. Looked up from germline, CDR1 is MDHEN and CDR2 is SYDVKM. The CDR3 sequence: CASSLWAGGDTEAFF. In DNA form, the CDR3 reads TGTGCCAGCAGTTTATGGGCGGGGGGAGACACTGAAGCTTTCTTT.

The V and J genes are TRBV27 and TRBJ1-5; 8 bases are shared with TRBD1. Germline trimming cut 6 bases from V and 11 bases from J; bases unmatched to any gene: 18. CDR3 length: 16 residues. Germline loops: CDR1 MNHEY, CDR2 SMNVEV (reference sequence). The chain's CDR3 is CASSPWTGLGLGSQHF. In DNA form, the CDR3 reads TGTGCCAGCAGCCCGTGGACAGGGCTCGGGCTTGGCTCCCAGCATTTT.

This rearrangement joins TRBV6-5 to TRBJ2-5; the D gene is possibly TRBD2 (5 bases). CDR1 and CDR2 from the germline V gene are MNHEY and SVGAGI. The CDR3 is 15 amino acids. V was trimmed by 5 bases and J by 3 bases, leaving 16 bases between them. In DNA, the CDR3 is TGTGCCAGCAGTCCGCATGTAGCGACCAAAGAGACCCAGTACTTC. Its translation is CASSPHVATKETQYF.

The sample holds a few counts of this clone. The rearrangement uses TRBV6-6 and TRBJ1-1; a possible D gene is TRBD1 (5 bases). The CDR3 covers 11 residues. The germline CDR1 and CDR2 sequences are MNHNY and SVGAGI (reference sequence). Trimming stripped 10 bases from V and 9 bases from J, with 15 bases between. The CDR3 here is CAIREGPKAFF. In DNA form, the CDR3 reads TGTGCCATCAGGGAGGGGCCTAAAGCTTTCTTT.

CDR3 sequence reads: CASSSRLAGVADTQYF. CDR3 bases: TGTGCCAGCAGCTCAAGACTAGCGGGAGTGGCAGATACGCAGTATTTT. This sequence joins TRBV5-4 and TRBJ2-3; 12 bases line up with TRBD2. Losses at the gene ends were 3 bases for V and 4 bases for J; bases not matched to a gene: 6. The CDR3 length is 16 residues. Germline V gene data show CDR1 as SGHNT and CDR2 as YYREEE (reference sequence).

This clone was seen just once. The V gene is TRBV5-1, the J gene TRBJ1-1; 10 positions match TRBD1. CDR3 length: 15 amino acids. CDR1 and CDR2 from the germline V gene are SGHRS and YFSETQ. V shed 4 bases, J shed 6 bases, and the junction held 9 bases outside the gene matches. The CDR3 sequence is CASSRGDRGQAEAFF. The DNA for the CDR3 is TGCGCCAGCAGCCGGGGAGACAGGGGGCAGGCTGAAGCTTTCTTT. Filled out from reference TRBV5-1 and TRBJ1-1, the complete variable domain reads KAGVTQTPRYLIKTRGQQVTLSCSPISGHRSVSWYQQTPGQGLQFLFEYFSETQRNKGNFPGRFSGRQFSNSRSEMNVSTLELGDSALYLCASSRGDRGQAEAFFGQGTRLTVV.

V is TRBV5-6 and J is TRBJ2-2, with 7 bases fitting TRBD2. The CDR3 runs 14 residues. V was clipped by 1 base and J by 7 bases; unmatched bases: 4. Germline V gene data show CDR1 as SGHDT and CDR2 as YYEEEE. CDR3 in amino acids: CASSLPGGYGELFF. The CDR3 region has the DNA TGTGCCAGCAGCTTGCCGGGAGGTTACGGGGAGCTGTTTTTT.

CDR3 coding DNA: TGTGCCAGCAGGAGCCGCGTGAACACTGAAGCTTTCTTT. Amino acid sequence: CASRSRVNTEAFF. V and J are TRBV7-3 and TRBJ1-1; no clear D gene. The CDR3 spans 13 residues. Trimming removed 6 bases at V and 0 bases at J, with 8 bases between. The germline CDR1 and CDR2 sequences are SGHTA and FQGTGA.